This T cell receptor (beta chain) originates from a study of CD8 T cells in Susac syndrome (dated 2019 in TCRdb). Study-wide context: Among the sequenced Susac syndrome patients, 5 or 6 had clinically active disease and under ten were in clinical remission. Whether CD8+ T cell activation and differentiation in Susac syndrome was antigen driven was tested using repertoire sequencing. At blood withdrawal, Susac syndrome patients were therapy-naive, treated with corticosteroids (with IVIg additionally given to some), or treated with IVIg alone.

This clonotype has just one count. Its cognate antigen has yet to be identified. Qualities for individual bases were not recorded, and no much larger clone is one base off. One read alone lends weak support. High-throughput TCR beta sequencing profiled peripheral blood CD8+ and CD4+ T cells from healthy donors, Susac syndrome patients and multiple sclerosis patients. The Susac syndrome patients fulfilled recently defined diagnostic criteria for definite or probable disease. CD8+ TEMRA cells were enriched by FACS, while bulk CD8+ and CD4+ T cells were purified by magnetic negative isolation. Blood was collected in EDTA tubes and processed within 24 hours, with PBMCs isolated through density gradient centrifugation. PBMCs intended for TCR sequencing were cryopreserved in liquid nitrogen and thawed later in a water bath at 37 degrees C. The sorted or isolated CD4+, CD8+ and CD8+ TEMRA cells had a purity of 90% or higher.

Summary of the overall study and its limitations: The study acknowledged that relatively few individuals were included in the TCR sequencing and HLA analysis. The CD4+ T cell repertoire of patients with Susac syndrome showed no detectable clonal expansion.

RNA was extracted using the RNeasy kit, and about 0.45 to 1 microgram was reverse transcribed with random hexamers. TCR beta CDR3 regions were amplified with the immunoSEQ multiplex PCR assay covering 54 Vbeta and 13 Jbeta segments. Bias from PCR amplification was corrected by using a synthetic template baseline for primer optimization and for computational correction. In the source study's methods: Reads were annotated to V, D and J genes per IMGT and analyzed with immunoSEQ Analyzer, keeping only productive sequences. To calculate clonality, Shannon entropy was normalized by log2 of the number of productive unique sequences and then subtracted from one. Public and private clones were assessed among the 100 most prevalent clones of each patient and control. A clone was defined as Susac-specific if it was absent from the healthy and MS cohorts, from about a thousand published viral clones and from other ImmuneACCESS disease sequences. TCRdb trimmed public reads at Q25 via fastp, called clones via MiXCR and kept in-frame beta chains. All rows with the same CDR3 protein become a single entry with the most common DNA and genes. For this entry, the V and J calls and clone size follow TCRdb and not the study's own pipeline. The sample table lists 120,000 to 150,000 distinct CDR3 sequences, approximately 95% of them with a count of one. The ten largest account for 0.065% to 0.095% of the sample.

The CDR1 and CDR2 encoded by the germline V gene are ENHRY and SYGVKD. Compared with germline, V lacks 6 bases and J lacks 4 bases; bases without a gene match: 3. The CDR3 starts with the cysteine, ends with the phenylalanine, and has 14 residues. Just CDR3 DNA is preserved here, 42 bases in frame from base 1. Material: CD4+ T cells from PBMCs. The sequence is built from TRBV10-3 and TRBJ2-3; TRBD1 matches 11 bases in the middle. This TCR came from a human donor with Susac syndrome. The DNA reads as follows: TGTGCCATCAGGCCGGGACAGGGGGCAGATACGCAGTATTTT. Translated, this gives CAIRPGQGADTQYF.